This TCR beta chain was observed in a study of OX40 agonist ivuxolimab in advanced cancers. Sequencing was performed with immunoSEQ multiplex PCR; in TCRdb, only in-frame clones are kept and a portion is missing. The data contain about 68,000 clones, roughly 83% of them singletons. V lost 3 bases and J lost 3, with 11 bases in between. The CDR3 has 14 amino acids. Germline V gene sequence: CDR1 MNHEY, CDR2 SVGAGI. Systemic immunosuppression or autoimmune disease history was grounds to exclude patients. This sequence originates from an adult with an advanced solid tumor such as melanoma, head and neck, liver or kidney cancer. The chain recombines TRBV6-5 with TRBJ1-1, with D uncertain. This specimen was CD4+ or CD8+ T cells sorted from blood, taken in a trial of the OX40 agonist ivuxolimab. The CDR3 region is CASSYAASYTEAFF. The DNA of the CDR3 is TGTGCCAGCAGTTATGCTGCCAGCTACACTGAAGCTTTCTTT.